The clone carrying this TCR beta chain was observed a handful of times. Its cognate antigen is unknown. Only healthy Caucasians were included as donors. Germline lookup yields CDR1 ENHRY and CDR2 SYGVKD. This CDR3 is built from 13 residues. V was cut by 11 bases and J by 3 bases, with 11 bases left in between. Template switching introduced a universal primer site, and the cDNA bore unique molecular identifiers. TCRdb re-called the 5' RACE reads with MiXCR, one entry per CDR3 protein. There are about 810,000 distinct CDR3 sequences in the sample; 9% to 15% occur only once, and around 1.5% lies in the top ten. The data originate from a study of identical twins. The study's findings and limits: There were fewer insertions in abundant cord blood beta clonotypes, but memory repertoires showed no such pattern. Some out-of-frame alpha sequences were shared by twins, and these showed excess low generation probability.

These data were also reused for a study on yellow fever vaccine responses in identical twins.

Source material: PBMCs. The chain combines TRBV10-3 with TRBJ2-6, with D possibly matching TRBD2 (5 bases). This sequence originates from a woman under 30 in good health. The CDR3 spells CASLAGGANVLTF. CDR3 DNA sequence: TGTGCCTCCCTCGCGGGTGGGGCCAACGTCCTGACTTTC.